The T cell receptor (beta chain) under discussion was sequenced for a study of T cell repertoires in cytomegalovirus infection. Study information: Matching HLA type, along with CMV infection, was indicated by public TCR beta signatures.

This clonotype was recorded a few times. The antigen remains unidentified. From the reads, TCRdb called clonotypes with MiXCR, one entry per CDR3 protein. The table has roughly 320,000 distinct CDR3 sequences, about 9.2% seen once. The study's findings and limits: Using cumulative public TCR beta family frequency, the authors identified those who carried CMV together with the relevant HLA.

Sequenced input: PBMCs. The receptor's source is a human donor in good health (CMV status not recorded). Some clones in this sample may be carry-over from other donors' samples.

The CDR3 DNA sequence: TGCAGCGTCCAGGGGGGGGGGTTGGGCACTGAAGCTTTCTTT. Its protein product is CSVQGGGLGTEAFF. The V gene is TRBV29-1, the J gene TRBJ1-1; TRBD1 agrees at 7 bases. Germline V gene sequence: CDR1 SQVTM, CDR2 ANQGSEA. Losses at the gene ends were 6 bases for V and 4 bases for J; bases not matched to a gene: 11. The CDR3 sequence is 14 residues long.